Listed here is a single T cell receptor beta chain. These data are taken from a study of T cell changes during pregnancy in multiple sclerosis. TCRdb keeps only in-frame clones here, not all; method: immunoSEQ multiplex PCR. This sample has 28,000 or so clones, with around nine tenths found just once. Germline V gives CDR1 SGHTA, CDR2 FQGNSA. V was pared by 4 bases and J by 6 bases, with 7 bases between. The CDR3 contains 11 residues. The sequence was obtained from a female donor in good health, enrolled as a control in a pregnancy study. The sequenced sample was CD4+ T cells from peripheral blood mononuclear cells, obtained in the first trimester of pregnancy. This chain connects TRBV7-2 to TRBJ2-7; D is perhaps TRBD1 (5 bases). The CDR3 bases are TGTGCCAGCAGCTACACAGGCGAGCAGTACTTC. As protein: CASSYTGEQYF.